What follows describes a single TCR beta chain. Its matching antigen is unknown. Each donor (without exception) was a healthy Caucasian. This sample was taken from a study of identical twins. In germline, CDR1 is SGHVS, CDR2 FNYEAQ. CDR3 length: 12 residues. V was cut by 5 bases and J by 7 bases, with 11 bases left in between. The study, taken as a whole, reports: The more abundant beta clonotypes in cord blood had fewer insertions, and memory repertoires did not show this. Twins' surplus sharing was weaker for beta out-of-frame sequences.

The cDNA had a unique molecular identifier and a template-switch universal primer site. Using its own MiXCR run on the 5' RACE reads, TCRdb lists one record per CDR3 protein. The sample contains about 210,000 distinct CDR3 sequences, roughly 9.4% of which appear only once. This rearrangement joins TRBV7-6 to TRBJ2-5, with D uncertain. The TCR was taken from a woman between 18 and 29 years old in good health. Input material: memory (CD45RO+) T cells sorted from blood. In DNA form, the CDR3 reads TGTGCCAGCAGCCACTCCGGTGGGACCCAGTACTTC. Residues: CASSHSGGTQYF.